A selection of T cell receptor beta chains follows, all from one sample in a study of T-cell memory formation after mild COVID-19. TCRdb passed the 5' RACE reads through MiXCR, listing each CDR3 protein once. The table has around 370,000 distinct CDR3 sequences, around a fifth seen once; the top ten hold around an eighth. Sequences were obtained from PBMCs or a T cell subset sorted from them (not recorded which). The receptors here all came from an adult woman who had mild COVID-19 (a few samples of this study predate the infection). Cell type and time point are not known. Both conserved end residues are part of each CDR3. The order of the fields is V gene, J gene, clone size, D gene, CDR3 protein, CDR3 DNA. The D gene is left open where the match is weak. Clone size is stated in some rows and not others, as once, few, many or a class when expanded.

>TRBV20-1|TRBJ2-5|NA|NA
CSATDPGRLETQYF
TGCAGTGCTACCGATCCGGGACGATTGGAGACCCAGTACTTC
>TRBV5-1|TRBJ2-6|few|NA
CASSISGANVLTF
TGCGCCAGCTCGATCTCTGGGGCCAACGTCCTGACTTTC
>TRBV7-2|TRBJ1-1|NA|TRBD1
CASSHDREGEAFF
TGTGCCAGCAGTCATGACAGGGAAGGTGAAGCTTTCTTT
>TRBV6-2/TRBV6-3|TRBJ2-7|NA|NA
CASSYSSLYEQYF
TGTGCCAGCAGTTACTCGTCCCTCTACGAGCAGTACTTC
>TRBV3-1|TRBJ2-7|few|NA
CASSQDVVRRGEYF
TGTGCCAGCAGCCAAGATGTAGTTCGGCGGGGCGAGTACTTC
>TRBV5-5|TRBJ1-2|NA|TRBD1
CASSITRTGVGYGYTF
TGTGCCAGCAGCATCACTCGGACAGGGGTTGGCTATGGCTACACCTTC
>TRBV5-1|TRBJ2-7|few|NA
CASSPDGTYYEQYF
TGCGCCAGCAGCCCCGACGGGACTTATTACGAGCAGTACTTC
>TRBV11-2|TRBJ2-1|NA|TRBD2
CASSHYGLAVVHEQFF
TGTGCCAGCAGCCATTACGGACTAGCGGTCGTCCATGAGCAGTTCTTC
>TRBV3-1|TRBJ1-2|few|NA
CASSQDLSNGYTF
TGTGCCAGCAGCCAAGATTTGTCGAATGGCTACACCTTC
>TRBV7-9|TRBJ1-5|NA|TRBD1
CASSLEARWGQRNQPQHF
TGTGCCAGCAGCTTAGAGGCCCGCTGGGGACAGCGCAATCAGCCCCAGCATTTT
>TRBV6-5|TRBJ1-6|NA|NA
CASSYHRTAQNSPLHF
TGTGCCAGCAGTTACCACCGGACAGCTCAGAATTCACCCCTCCACTTT
>TRBV6-2/TRBV6-3|TRBJ2-3|NA|NA
CASSYSVRGPRGDTQYF
TGTGCCAGCAGTTACTCTGTGCGGGGCCCTCGGGGAGATACGCAGTATTTT
>TRBV10-3|TRBJ2-6|many|NA
CAISGVAGANVLTF
TGTGCCATCAGCGGGGTCGCTGGGGCCAACGTCCTGACTTTC
>TRBV12-3/TRBV12-4|TRBJ2-7|few|NA
CASSLRGSHEQYF
TGTGCCAGCAGTTTACGGGGTTCCCACGAGCAGTACTTC
>TRBV4-1|TRBJ1-1|NA|NA
CASSQATDRNTEAFF
TGCGCCAGCAGCCAAGCGACGGACCGCAACACTGAAGCTTTCTTT
>TRBV27|TRBJ1-4|NA|NA
CASSNRQGRGEKLFF
TGTGCCAGCAGTAACCGCCAGGGGAGGGGTGAAAAACTGTTTTTT
>TRBV5-4|TRBJ1-5|many|NA
CASSLAGQPQHF
TGTGCCAGCAGCTTGGCCGGCCAGCCCCAGCATTTT
>TRBV30|TRBJ1-1|NA|TRBD1
CAWRTGGWTEAFF
TGTGCCTGGAGGACAGGGGGCTGGACTGAAGCTTTCTTT
>TRBV5-1|TRBJ1-1|few|NA
CASSLAGASFAEAFF
TGCGCCAGCAGCTTGGCCGGGGCGAGTTTCGCTGAAGCTTTCTTT
>TRBV6-5|TRBJ2-1|few|NA
CASSYSSGSYEQFF
TGTGCCAGCAGTTATTCTTCCGGGAGTTATGAGCAGTTCTTC
>TRBV6-5|TRBJ1-1|NA|TRBD1
CASRRDRGRSTEAFF
TGTGCCAGCAGGAGGGACAGGGGGCGGAGTACTGAAGCTTTCTTT
>TRBV5-4|TRBJ2-3|few|NA
CASSQVGRPDTQYF
TGTGCCAGCAGCCAGGTAGGCAGGCCAGATACGCAGTATTTT
>TRBV7-8|TRBJ1-1|few|TRBD1
CASSIGTANTEAFF
TGTGCCAGCAGCATCGGGACAGCCAACACTGAAGCTTTCTTT
>TRBV20-1|TRBJ2-3|NA|TRBD2
CSAPLAGSTDTQYF
TGCAGTGCCCCACTAGCGGGGAGCACAGATACGCAGTATTTT
>TRBV6-5|TRBJ1-4|NA|NA
CASSRQYATNEKLFF
TGTGCCAGCAGTCGACAGTATGCAACTAATGAAAAACTGTTTTTT
>TRBV2|TRBJ1-1|NA|NA
CASSESQGYTEAFF
TGTGCCAGCAGTGAAAGTCAGGGGTACACTGAAGCTTTCTTT
>TRBV7-9|TRBJ1-1|few|NA
CASSLDQVNTEAFF
TGTGCCAGCAGCTTAGACCAGGTGAACACTGAAGCTTTCTTT
>TRBV28|TRBJ2-2|NA|NA
CASSPGHRPGELFF
TGTGCCAGCAGTCCGGGACACCGGCCCGGGGAGCTGTTTTTT
>TRBV29-1|TRBJ1-1|NA|NA
CSVTQSGIEAFF
TGCAGCGTGACACAATCGGGTATTGAAGCTTTCTTT
>TRBV4-1|TRBJ1-3|few|NA
CASRKQVNSGNTIYF
TGCGCCAGCAGGAAGCAGGTGAACTCTGGAAACACCATATATTTT
>TRBV3-1|TRBJ1-2|few|TRBD1
CASSDSTGDYTF
TGTGCCAGCAGCGACTCCACAGGGGACTACACCTTC